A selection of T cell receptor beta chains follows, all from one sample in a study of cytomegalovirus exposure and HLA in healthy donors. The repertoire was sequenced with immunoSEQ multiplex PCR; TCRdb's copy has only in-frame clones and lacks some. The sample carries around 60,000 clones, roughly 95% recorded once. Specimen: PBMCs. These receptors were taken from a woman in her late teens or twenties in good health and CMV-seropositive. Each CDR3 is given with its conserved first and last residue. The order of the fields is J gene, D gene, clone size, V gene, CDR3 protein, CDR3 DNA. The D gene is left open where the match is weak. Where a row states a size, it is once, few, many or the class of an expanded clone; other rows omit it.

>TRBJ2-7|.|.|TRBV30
CAWSWGLTVYEQYF
TGTGCCTGGAGTTGGGGACTGACAGTCTACGAGCAGTACTTC
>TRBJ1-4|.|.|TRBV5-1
CASSRMQGGDEKLFF
TGCGCCAGCAGCCGCATGCAGGGAGGGGATGAAAAACTGTTTTTT
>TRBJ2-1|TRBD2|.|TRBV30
CAWGGPGTRRRNEQFF
TGTGCCTGGGGAGGACCGGGGACTAGACGTCGCAATGAGCAGTTCTTC
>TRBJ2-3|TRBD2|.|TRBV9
CASSLPGTSGYTDTQYF
TGTGCCAGCAGCTTACCCGGGACTAGCGGGTACACAGATACGCAGTATTTT
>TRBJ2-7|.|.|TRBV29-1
CSAEQGRDEQYF
TGCAGCGCCGAACAGGGCCGGGACGAGCAGTACTTC
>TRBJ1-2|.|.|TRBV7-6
CASSLAAAGKTINYGYTF
TGTGCCAGCAGCTTAGCGGCGGCAGGGAAAACTATCAACTATGGCTACACCTTC
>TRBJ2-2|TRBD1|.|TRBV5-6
CASSLAGGANTGELFF
TGTGCCAGCAGCTTGGCAGGGGGCGCGAACACCGGGGAGCTGTTTTTT
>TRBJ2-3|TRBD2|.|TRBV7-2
CASSLVAGGLADTQYF
TGTGCCAGCAGCTTAGTTGCGGGGGGGCTAGCAGATACGCAGTATTTT
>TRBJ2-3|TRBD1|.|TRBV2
CASNRDRGTDTQYF
TGTGCCAGCAATCGGGACAGGGGCACAGATACGCAGTATTTT
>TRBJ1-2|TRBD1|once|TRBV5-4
CASSSVGQGPVGYGYTF
TGTGCCAGCAGCTCAGTCGGACAGGGCCCAGTCGGCTATGGCTACACCTTC
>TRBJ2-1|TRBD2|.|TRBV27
CASSHRLAGAYNEQFF
TGTGCCAGCTCCCACCGTCTAGCGGGGGCCTACAATGAGCAGTTCTTC
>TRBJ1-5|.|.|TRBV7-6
CASSLNRDAGQPQHF
TGTGCCAGCAGCCTCAACAGGGACGCGGGTCAGCCCCAGCATTTT
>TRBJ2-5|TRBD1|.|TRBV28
CASMGQPLQAQYF
TGTGCCAGCATGGGACAGCCTTTGCAGGCCCAGTACTTC
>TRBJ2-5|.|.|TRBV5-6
CASSRWRQASQYF
TGTGCCAGCAGCCGTTGGAGGCAAGCTTCACAGTACTTC
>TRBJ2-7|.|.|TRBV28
CASGGYYEQYF
TGTGCCTCTGGGGGGTACTACGAGCAGTACTTC
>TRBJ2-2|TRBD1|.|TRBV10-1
CASSRISGTEKNTGELFF
TGCGCCAGCAGCCGAATTTCCGGGACAGAAAAGAACACCGGGGAGCTGTTTTTT
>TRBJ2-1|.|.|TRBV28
CASSFYGRRANNEQFF
TGTGCCAGCAGTTTTTACGGTCGACGAGCGAACAATGAGCAGTTCTTC
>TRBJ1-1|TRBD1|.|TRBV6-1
CAGSTGENTEAFF
TGTGCCGGATCGACAGGGGAAAACACTGAAGCTTTCTTT